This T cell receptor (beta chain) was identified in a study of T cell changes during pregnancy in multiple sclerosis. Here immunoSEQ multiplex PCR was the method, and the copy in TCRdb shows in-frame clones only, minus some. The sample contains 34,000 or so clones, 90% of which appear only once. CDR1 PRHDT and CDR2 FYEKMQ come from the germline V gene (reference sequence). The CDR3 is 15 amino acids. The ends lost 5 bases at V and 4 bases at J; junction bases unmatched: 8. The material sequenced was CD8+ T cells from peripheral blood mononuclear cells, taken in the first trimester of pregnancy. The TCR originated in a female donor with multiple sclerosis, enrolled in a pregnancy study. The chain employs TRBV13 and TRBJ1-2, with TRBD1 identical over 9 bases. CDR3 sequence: CASSVTQGAGYGYTF. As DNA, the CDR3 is TGTGCCAGCAGCGTAACACAGGGGGCAGGCTATGGCTACACCTTC.